What follows is one T cell receptor (beta chain) and its context. CDR3 length equals 16 residues. Trimming removed 1 base at V and 4 bases at J, with 17 bases between. Germline V lookup: CDR1 SQVTM, CDR2 ANQGSEA. This specimen belongs to a study of blood T cell repertoires in COVID-19. Produced via immunoSEQ multiplex PCR; TCRdb's table is partial and in-frame only. The sample consists of 200,000 or so clones, 80% to 90% of them appearing once. V and J are TRBV29-1 and TRBJ1-5; TRBD1 might be the D (5 bases). The source material was PBMCs or T cells enriched from blood (not recorded which). The clonotype originates from a woman younger than 35 in a cohort exposed to, infected with or recovered from COVID-19 (not recorded which). CDR3 sequence (DNA): TGCAGCGTTGAAGGGCGACAGCGAACCCCTAATCAGCCCCAGCATTTT. Translation gives CSVEGRQRTPNQPQHF.